The rows below give T cell receptor beta chains drawn from one sample of a study of blood T cell repertoires in COVID-19. Data came from immunoSEQ multiplex PCR; TCRdb stores just in-frame clones and leaves some out. The top ten clones hold about 3% of a sample with some 390,000 clones, roughly 86% of them seen once. The sequenced sample was peripheral blood. These receptor sequences come from a human donor in a cohort sampled during active COVID-19. Both conserved end residues are part of each CDR3. D genes are given only for firm matches. Size values are once, few and many counts, or a class for expanded clones, and some rows have none.

d_call j_call clone_size v_call cdr3_nt cdr3_aa
NA TRBJ2-3 NA TRBV5-1 TGCGCCAGCAGCCAAGAGACCAGGACGCAGTATTTT CASSQETRTQYF
TRBD1 TRBJ2-5 NA TRBV2 TGTGCCAGCAGGGACCCGCTACAGGGGCCACAAGAGACCCAGTACTTC CASRDPLQGPQETQYF
NA TRBJ2-1 once TRBV29-1 TGCAGCGTTAAAACCGGACTGGAGCAGTTCTTC CSVKTGLEQFF
TRBD1 TRBJ2-5 NA TRBV5-4 TGTGCCAGCAGCTTTTATTTTTTCCCAGGGGGCATGGAAGAGACCCAGTACTTC CASSFYFFPGGMEETQYF
TRBD1 TRBJ1-4 NA TRBV5-1 TGCGCCAGCAGCTTGGCCCAGGGACAGGGGAGAAAACTGTTTTTT CASSLAQGQGRKLFF
TRBD1 TRBJ2-7 NA TRBV2 TGTGCCAGCAGGATGGGACAGGGTGACGAGCAGTACTTC CASRMGQGDEQYF
TRBD2 TRBJ2-3 few TRBV7-2 TGTGCCAGCAGCTTAGGGGCGGGGGGAGGCACAGATACGCAGTATTTT CASSLGAGGGTDTQYF
NA TRBJ2-7 NA TRBV3-1/TRBV3-2 TGTGCCAGCAGCCTAAAGGCGGGTACTACGTCCTACGAGCAGTACTTC CASSLKAGTTSYEQYF
TRBD1 TRBJ1-5 NA TRBV6-5 TGTGCCAGCAGACGGACAGGGGACAGCAATCAGCCCCAGCATTTT CASRRTGDSNQPQHF
TRBD2 TRBJ2-1 NA TRBV29-1 TGCAGCGTGAAGACTAGCGGGGGCTACAATGAGCAGTTCTTC CSVKTSGGYNEQFF
NA TRBJ1-1 NA TRBV12-3/TRBV12-4 TGTGCCAGCAGGTCCGACACGTCGCCTGAAGCTTTCTTT CASRSDTSPEAFF
TRBD1 TRBJ2-7 NA TRBV11-2 TGTGCCAGCAGCTTGGGACAGCCCTACGAGCAGTACTTC CASSLGQPYEQYF
TRBD1 TRBJ1-2 NA TRBV25-1 TGTGCCAGCAGTGATGTCGGGCTTACAGGGGGCTATGGCTACACCTTC CASSDVGLTGGYGYTF
NA TRBJ1-6 many TRBV7-8 TGTGCCAGCAGCTTAGCGATTAGGACAGCCAGCTCCTATAATTCACCCCTCCACTTT CASSLAIRTASSYNSPLHF
TRBD2 TRBJ2-3 NA TRBV10-3 TGTGCCATCAGTGAAAGCGGGAGGGCGACTATAGATACGCAGTATTTT CAISESGRATIDTQYF
TRBD1 TRBJ1-1 NA TRBV29-1 TGCAGCGGCGGACAGGGGGACGCCACTGAAGCTTTCTTT CSGGQGDATEAFF
NA TRBJ2-1 NA TRBV27 TGTGCCAGCAGTTATGGGTCAGGGTCCTACAATGAGCAGTTCTTC CASSYGSGSYNEQFF
TRBD1 TRBJ1-1 NA TRBV15 TGTGCCACCAGCAGTACAGGGGGCCCTAACACTGAAGCTTTCTTT CATSSTGGPNTEAFF
TRBD2 TRBJ2-7 NA TRBV7-9 TGTGCCAGCAGCTACGGGTGGGGACTAGCGGGAGACGAGCAGTACTTC CASSYGWGLAGDEQYF
TRBD1 TRBJ1-2 NA TRBV5-6 TGTGCCAGCAGCCCGGGGACAGGGAGCCCCGACTATGGCTACACCTTC CASSPGTGSPDYGYTF
NA TRBJ1-5 once TRBV30 TGTGCCTGGAGAGCAGGGATGTCTCAGCCCCAGCATTTT CAWRAGMSQPQHF
TRBD1 TRBJ1-6 NA TRBV28 TGTGCCAGCAGCCACGACGACAGGGTAGACTCACCCCTCCACTTT CASSHDDRVDSPLHF
NA TRBJ1-2 NA TRBV7-9 TGTGCCAGCAGCTCTCCGGGACAATCCTATGGCTACACCTTC CASSSPGQSYGYTF
NA TRBJ2-1 NA TRBV7-9 TGTGCCAGCAGCCCGGAGGTGGCTGAGCAGTTCTTC CASSPEVAEQFF
NA TRBJ1-2 few TRBV28 TGTGCCAGCAGCTCGACGGGGTATGGCTACACCTTC CASSSTGYGYTF
TRBD2 TRBJ2-7 NA TRBV7-6 TGTGCCAGCAGCTTGACTAGCGGACCCTACGAGCAGTACTTC CASSLTSGPYEQYF
TRBD2 TRBJ2-5 NA TRBV5-4 TGTGCCAGCAGTGAGAGCGGGGGGCCAGAGACCCAGTACTTC CASSESGGPETQYF
TRBD2 TRBJ2-1 NA TRBV6-4 TGTGCCAGCAGTGACAAGAGCGGGGGGGCCCATGAGCAGTTCTTC CASSDKSGGAHEQFF
NA TRBJ1-1 once TRBV27 TGTGCCAGCAGTTCATTTTGGACAGCTGTGGGACCCACTGAAGCTTTCTTT CASSSFWTAVGPTEAFF
NA TRBJ1-1 NA TRBV9 TGTGCCAGCAGCAGCGGGGCCGAACCTGAAGCTTTCTTT CASSSGAEPEAFF
TRBD1 TRBJ1-1 NA TRBV5-1 TGCGCCAGCAGCGTCGAGGGGGCTGCGGACACTGAAGCTTTCTTT CASSVEGAADTEAFF
NA TRBJ2-7 NA TRBV5-5 TGTGCCAGCAGCTTGTCTCTGGCAGAGGACTCCTACGAGCAGTACTTC CASSLSLAEDSYEQYF
TRBD2 TRBJ2-7 NA TRBV5-1 TGCGCCAGCAGCTTAACCGGGCTAGCGGGGGGTCGTTCCTACGAGCAGTACTTC CASSLTGLAGGRSYEQYF
TRBD2 TRBJ2-7 NA TRBV6-5 TGTGCCAGCAGCCCCCTAGCGGGAGGGGCCTACGAGCAGTACTTC CASSPLAGGAYEQYF
TRBD2 TRBJ2-3 NA TRBV2 TGTGCCAGCAAGTTCCCTAGCGGGGGACGGGCAGATACGCAGTATTTT CASKFPSGGRADTQYF
TRBD2 TRBJ2-1 once TRBV6-4 TGTGCCAGCAGTGACTCGCCAGCGGGAGATCCGTCCTACAATGAGCAGTTCTTC CASSDSPAGDPSYNEQFF
TRBD2 TRBJ2-1 NA TRBV29-1 TGCAGCGTAGAGACTAGCGCACTTTACAATGAGCAGTTCTTC CSVETSALYNEQFF
TRBD2 TRBJ2-7 few TRBV4-2 TGTGCCAGCAGCCAGCTTCGGGGGGGTTCTTTCGAGCAGTACTTC CASSQLRGGSFEQYF
NA TRBJ1-1 NA TRBV20-1 TGCAGTGCTATGAGGAACACTGAAGCTTTCTTT CSAMRNTEAFF
NA TRBJ1-4 NA TRBV5-5 TGTGCCAGCAGCGTGACCCCAGGGGCTAATGAAAAACTGTTTTTT CASSVTPGANEKLFF
TRBD1 TRBJ1-4 NA TRBV12-3/TRBV12-4 TGTGCCAGCAGTTGGACAGGGAACAAAAAACTGTTTTTT CASSWTGNKKLFF
NA TRBJ2-7 few TRBV4-1 TGCGCCAGCAGCCAAGATTCAGTGCGGGAGCAGTACTTC CASSQDSVREQYF
NA TRBJ2-5 NA TRBV14 TGTGCCAGCAGCCAGTTTCCTGGGAGCAGGGAGACCCAGTACTTC CASSQFPGSRETQYF
TRBD1 TRBJ2-3 NA TRBV6-6 TGTGCCATTACGGACAGGAGGTCAGATACGCAGTATTTT CAITDRRSDTQYF
NA TRBJ2-7 NA TRBV29-1 TGCAGCGTTCAAATGGGGACTCCTAACCTCTACGAGCAGTACTTC CSVQMGTPNLYEQYF
TRBD1 TRBJ1-1 once TRBV11-2 TGTGCCAGCAGCTCCGGGACAGGGGAAATTATAAGTATCGCTGAAGCTTTCTTT CASSSGTGEIISIAEAFF
NA TRBJ2-7 NA TRBV11-2 TGTGCCAGCAGCCCCCCAACAGGGTCATACGAGCAGTACTTC CASSPPTGSYEQYF
NA TRBJ1-4 NA TRBV10-3 TGTGCCATCAGTGGTCAGGCCAATGAAAAACTGTTTTTT CAISGQANEKLFF
NA TRBJ2-7 NA TRBV11-2 TGTGCCAGCAGCTTAGATCTGGACAGCTACGAGCAGTACTTC CASSLDLDSYEQYF
NA TRBJ2-1 NA TRBV6-1 TGTGCCAGCAGTGATTTGGGCGCCATCGACAATGAGCAGTTCTTC CASSDLGAIDNEQFF
NA TRBJ2-1 NA TRBV3-1/TRBV3-2 TGTGCCAGCAGCCAAGATCATCGGGTGAGCTCCTACAATGAGCAGTTCTTC CASSQDHRVSSYNEQFF
NA TRBJ2-3 NA TRBV4-2 TGTGCCAGCAGCCAGGCGCTCCCGTCGGGAGATACGCAGTATTTT CASSQALPSGDTQYF
NA TRBJ2-2 NA TRBV2 TGTGCCAGCTTCGCGGGACTGATCCCCGGGGAGCTGTTTTTT CASFAGLIPGELFF
TRBD1 TRBJ1-1 NA TRBV6-5 TGTGCCAGCAGTTACGGAGGGACAGGAATCACTGAAGCTTTCTTT CASSYGGTGITEAFF
NA TRBJ2-1 NA TRBV12-3/TRBV12-4 TGTGCCAGCAGTTTCTCCCATGAGCAGTTCTTC CASSFSHEQFF
NA TRBJ2-1 NA TRBV5-1 TGCGCCAGCAGGAAAAGGAGTGAGTCGGGCAATGAGCAGTTCTTC CASRKRSESGNEQFF
NA TRBJ2-5 NA TRBV24-1 TGTGCCACCAGTGTAGGGAGTTTTCATATGGAGACCCAGTACTTC CATSVGSFHMETQYF